This TCR beta chain derives from a study of cytomegalovirus exposure and HLA in healthy donors. This cohort consisted of healthy bone marrow donors. Study-wide points: Using the classifier, cytomegalovirus status was reportedly diagnosed with high specificity and sensitivity. Earlier findings revealed that most TCR beta V segments proved productive either about 87% or about 30% of the time.

The CDR3 extends over 13 amino acids. Germline CDR1 reads ENHRY; CDR2 reads SYGVKD. V shed 7 bases and J 6 bases; nucleotides not matched to a gene: 7. PCR amplification relied on 60 Vbeta primers (plus 13 Jbeta primers). Here immunoSEQ multiplex PCR was the method, and the copy in TCRdb shows in-frame clones only, minus some. The sample includes roughly 180,000 clones, approximately 79% of them seen just once. To note about this clone: The antigen is unknown.

Sequencing input: PBMCs. The TCR originated in a girl between 5 and 17 years old in good health and CMV-seropositive. The rearrangement uses TRBV10-3 and TRBJ1-1, with 8 bases identical to TRBD1. The CDR3 bases are TGTGCCATCAACCCTGGACAGGGCGCTGAAGCTTTCTTT. Its translation is CAINPGQGAEAFF.